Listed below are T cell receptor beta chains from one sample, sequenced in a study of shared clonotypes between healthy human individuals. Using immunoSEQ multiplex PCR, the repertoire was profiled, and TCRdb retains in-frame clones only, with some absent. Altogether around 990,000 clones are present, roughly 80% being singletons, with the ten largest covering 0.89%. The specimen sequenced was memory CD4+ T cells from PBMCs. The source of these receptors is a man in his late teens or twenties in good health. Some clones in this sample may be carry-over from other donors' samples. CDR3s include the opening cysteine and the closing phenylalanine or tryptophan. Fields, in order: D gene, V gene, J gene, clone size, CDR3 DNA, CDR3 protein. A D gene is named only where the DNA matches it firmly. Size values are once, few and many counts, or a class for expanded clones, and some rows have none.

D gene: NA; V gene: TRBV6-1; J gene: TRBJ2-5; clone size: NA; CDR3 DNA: TGTGCCAGCAGTGTCGGGGGACGCGAAGAGACCCAGTACTTC; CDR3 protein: CASSVGGREETQYF
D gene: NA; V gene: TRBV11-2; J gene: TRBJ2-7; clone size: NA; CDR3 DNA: TGTGCCAGCAGCCTAATGGGGCAGGTTTTCTCCTACGAGCAGTACTTC; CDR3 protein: CASSLMGQVFSYEQYF
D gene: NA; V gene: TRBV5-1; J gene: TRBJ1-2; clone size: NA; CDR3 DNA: TGCGCCAGCAGAGGGGGGCTTCAATATGGCTACACCTTC; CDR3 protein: CASRGGLQYGYTF
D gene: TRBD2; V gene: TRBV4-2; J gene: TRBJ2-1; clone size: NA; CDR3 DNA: TGTGCCAGCAGCCCAGGGTCCCCAGCGGGAGGGCCTAGGTCCTACAATGAGCAGTTCTTC; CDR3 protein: CASSPGSPAGGPRSYNEQFF
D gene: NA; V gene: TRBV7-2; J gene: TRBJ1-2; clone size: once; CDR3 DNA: TGTGCCAGCAGCCCCCAGGGGCAGGGCTACACCTTC; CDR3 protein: CASSPQGQGYTF
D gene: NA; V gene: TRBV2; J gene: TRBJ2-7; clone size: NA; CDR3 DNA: TGTGCCAGCAGAACACAGGGATCCTCCTACGAGCAGTACTTC; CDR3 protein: CASRTQGSSYEQYF
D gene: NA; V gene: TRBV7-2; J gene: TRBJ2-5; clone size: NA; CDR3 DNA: TGTGCCAGCAGCTTAGGTGCTTTTGAGACCCAGTACTTC; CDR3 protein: CASSLGAFETQYF
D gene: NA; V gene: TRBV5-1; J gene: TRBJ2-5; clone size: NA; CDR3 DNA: TGCGCCAGCAGCTTGGAGGGTCCAGGGTCTTCTGGGACCCAGTACTTC; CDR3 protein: CASSLEGPGSSGTQYF
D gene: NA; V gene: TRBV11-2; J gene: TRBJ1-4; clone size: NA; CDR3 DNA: TGTGCCAGCAGCTTTGACAGCTTTAATGAAAAACTGTTTTTT; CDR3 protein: CASSFDSFNEKLFF
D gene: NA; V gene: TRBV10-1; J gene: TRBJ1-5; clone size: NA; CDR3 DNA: TGCGCCAGCAGTGAGCCCGGTCAGCCCCAGCATTTT; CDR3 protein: CASSEPGQPQHF
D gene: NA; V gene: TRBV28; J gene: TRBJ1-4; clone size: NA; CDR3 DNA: TGTGCCAGCAGTTCGCCGGGGAGGGGAAAACTGTTTTTT; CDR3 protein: CASSSPGRGKLFF
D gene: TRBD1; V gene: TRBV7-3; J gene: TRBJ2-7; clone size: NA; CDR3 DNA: TGTGCCAGCAGCCCCGGGACAGGGGTGCCCTACGAGCAGTACTTC; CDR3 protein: CASSPGTGVPYEQYF
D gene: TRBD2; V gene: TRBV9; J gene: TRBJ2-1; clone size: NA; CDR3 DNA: TGTGCCAGCAGCGCCCTTTTGGGGAGGGACAATGAGCAGTTCTTC; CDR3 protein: CASSALLGRDNEQFF
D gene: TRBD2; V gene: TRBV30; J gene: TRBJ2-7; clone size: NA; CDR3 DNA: TGTGCCTGGAGTGTAGGGACTAGCGGGACCTACGAGCAGTACTTC; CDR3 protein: CAWSVGTSGTYEQYF
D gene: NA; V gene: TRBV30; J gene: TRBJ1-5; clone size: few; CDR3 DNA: TGTGCCTTCGCTGGGGGACATGGCAATCAGCCCCAGCATTTT; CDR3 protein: CAFAGGHGNQPQHF
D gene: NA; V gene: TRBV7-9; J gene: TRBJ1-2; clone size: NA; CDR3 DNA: TGTGCCAGCAGCTTAGACGGCAGGACCGGCGGCTACACCTTC; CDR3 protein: CASSLDGRTGGYTF
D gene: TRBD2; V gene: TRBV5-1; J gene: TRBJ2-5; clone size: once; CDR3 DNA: TGCGCCAGCAGGAGGACTAGCGGGAGGGTGGAGACCCAGTACTTC; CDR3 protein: CASRRTSGRVETQYF
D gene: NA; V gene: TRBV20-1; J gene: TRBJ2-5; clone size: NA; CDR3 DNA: TGCAGCCCCGTAGGAGGAGAGACCCAGTACTTC; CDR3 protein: CSPVGGETQYF
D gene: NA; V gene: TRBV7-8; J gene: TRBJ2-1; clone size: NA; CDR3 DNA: TGTGCCAGCAGCTTAGTCGGGAGCTCCTACAATGAGCAGTTCTTC; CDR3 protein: CASSLVGSSYNEQFF
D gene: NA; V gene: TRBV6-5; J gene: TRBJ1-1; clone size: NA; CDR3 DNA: TGTGCCAGCAGCCCCGGGACTTCTGAAGCTTTCTTT; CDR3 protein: CASSPGTSEAFF
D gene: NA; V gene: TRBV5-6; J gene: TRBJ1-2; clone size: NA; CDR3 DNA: TGTGCCAGCAGCTTGGGCCTAGGGGGTCATGGCTACACCTTC; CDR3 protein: CASSLGLGGHGYTF
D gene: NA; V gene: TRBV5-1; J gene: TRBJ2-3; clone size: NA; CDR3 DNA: TGCGCCAGCAGCTTGGGCTATAGCACAGATACGCAGTATTTT; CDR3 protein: CASSLGYSTDTQYF
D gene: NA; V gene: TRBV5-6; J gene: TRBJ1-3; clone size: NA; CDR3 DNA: TGTGCCAGCAGCCAGGGGCTCAGAAACACCATATATTTT; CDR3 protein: CASSQGLRNTIYF
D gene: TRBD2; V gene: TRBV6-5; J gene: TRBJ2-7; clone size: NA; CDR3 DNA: TGTGCCAGCAGCCCTAGCGGGAGCCTTCCCGAGCAGTACTTC; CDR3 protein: CASSPSGSLPEQYF
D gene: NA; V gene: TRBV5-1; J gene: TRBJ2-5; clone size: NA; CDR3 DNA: TGCGCCAGCAGCTCGTTGCCCGCGTTCGGGGCCAGCCAAGAGACCCAGTACTTC; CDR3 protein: CASSSLPAFGASQETQYF